The source of this TCR beta chain is a study of blood T cell repertoires in COVID-19. Across the study: Whether acute or convalescent, the COVID-19 samples came from the United States, Italy and Spain. From T cells, B-cell-depleted T cells, or PBMCs came the material, which was cDNA or gDNA.

Enrolled through a virtual design, the participants were between 18 and 89 years of age and came from some 26 US areas. Data came from immunoSEQ multiplex PCR; TCRdb stores just in-frame clones and leaves some out. In the table there are roughly 160,000 clones, 70% to 85% of which are singletons. With 1 base removed from V and 4 bases from J, the gap between germline ends came to 13 bases. Per germline, CDR1 SGHAT and CDR2 FQNNGV. This CDR3 is built from 15 residues. This chain joins TRBV11-2 and TRBJ1-1, with D possibly matching TRBD1 (5 bases). The sequence derives from a woman aged 70-85 years in a cohort exposed to, infected with or recovered from COVID-19 (not recorded which). The sample consisted of PBMCs or T cells enriched from blood (not recorded which). The CDR3 bases are TGTGCCAGCAGCTTAGGGGGGGGACCCAGCACTGAAGCTTTCTTT. Translating it yields CASSLGGGPSTEAFF. The full variable domain, with the rest looked up from reference TRBV11-2 and TRBJ1-1, is EAGVAQSPRYKIIEKRQSVAFWCNPISGHATLYWYQQILGQGPKLLIQFQNNGVVDDSQLPKDRFSAERLKGVDSTLKIQPAKLEDSAVYLCASSLGGGPSTEAFFGQGTRLTVV.